These 26 T cell receptor beta chains came from one sample sequenced in a study of blood T cell repertoires in COVID-19 (dated by TCRdb to the early 2020s). The library was prepared using the immunoSEQ multiplex PCR assay. Drawn from immuneACCESS, this table holds only the in-frame rearrangements with V and J called that TCRdb kept. Clones are partly lost; checked studies trace under half to an unresolved V gene and leave the rest unexplained. This sample lists 95,000 or so clones; 84% were detected once. The ten most abundant clones make up 24% of the sample. Sequencing input: peripheral blood. These receptors were collected from a human donor in a cohort sampled during active COVID-19.

This sequence joins TRBV4-2 and TRBJ2-7, with 8 bases matching TRBD2. CDR3 length: 16 residues. V trimming: 0 bases; J trimming: 9 bases; junction bases outside the gene matches: 13. Germline-derived CDR1 and CDR2 are LGHNA and YNFKEQ. The chain's CDR3 is CASSQDISSAGGGQYF. Written as DNA, the CDR3 is TGTGCCAGCAGCCAAGATATCTCGAGCGCGGGGGGCGGGCAGTACTTC.

V and J are TRBV3-1 (or the pseudogene TRBV3-2) and TRBJ1-4; a possible D gene is TRBD1 (5 bases). CDR3 length equals 15 residues. Germline CDR1 is LGHDT and CDR2 is YNNKEL (reference sequence). V lost 4 bases and J 2 bases, leaving 11 bases between the germline ends. CDR3 amino acids: CASSPRQNTNEKLFF. The CDR3 coding sequence is TGTGCCAGCAGCCCCCGACAGAACACTAATGAAAAACTGTTTTTT.

Details on this clone: Germline is not matched at one junction end, which may reflect a read error. The V and J genes are TRBV27 and TRBJ1-6; D remains ambiguous. Germline V CDR1 and CDR2: MNHEY, SMNVEV (reference sequence). The CDR3 has 12 residues. The CDR3 DNA follows: TGCGCCAGCAGAGAAGAGAATTCACCCCTCCACTTT. Protein product: CASREENSPLHF.

There are a few counts of this clone. At one boundary the junction diverges from the germline segment, which might be a read error. J is TRBJ2-1 and V is TRBV11-2; D may be TRBD2 (5 bases). This CDR3 contains 11 residues. The germline CDR1 and CDR2 sequences are SGHAT and FQNNGV. CDR3 DNA sequence: TGTGCCTCACGAGGGTACACTGAGCAGTTCTTC. Translating it yields CASRGYTEQFF. Based on the CDR3 plus reference TRBV11-2 and TRBJ2-1, the full variable domain is EAGVAQSPRYKIIEKRQSVAFWCNPISGHATLYWYQQILGQGPKLLIQFQNNGVVDDSQLPKDRFSAERLKGVDSTLKIQPAKLEDSAVYLCASRGYTEQFFGPGTRLTVL.

In this sample, this clone turned up a few times. V and J are TRBV19 and TRBJ1-5; 8 bases fit TRBD1. The CDR3 extends over 17 amino acids. The V gene's germline CDR1 is LNHDA and CDR2 SQIVND (reference sequence). Trimming at V came to 2 bases and at J to 0 bases, leaving 6 bases not matched to a gene. CDR3: CASSISLTGASNQPQHF. DNA of the CDR3: TGTGCCAGTAGTATAAGCCTGACAGGGGCTAGCAATCAGCCCCAGCATTTT. The whole variable domain, filled in from reference TRBV19 and TRBJ1-5, reads DGGITQSPKYLFRKEGQNVTLSCEQNLNHDAMYWYRQDPGQGLRLIYYSQIVNDFQKGDIAEGYSVSREKKESFPLTVTSAQKNPTAFYLCASSISLTGASNQPQHFGDGTRLSIL.

In its sample, this clone was seen a few times. J is TRBJ2-1 and V is TRBV7-9; TRBD1 agrees at 8 bases. This CDR3 spans 14 amino acids. Germline lookup yields CDR1 SEHNR and CDR2 FQNEAQ (reference sequence). J lost 5 bases, V lost 1 base, and 1 base had no gene match. Here the CDR3 DNA reads TGTGCCAGCAGCTTAGTACAGGGGGACAATGAGCAGTTCTTC. This translates into CASSLVQGDNEQFF.

The chain carries TRBV6-5 and TRBJ2-5; maybe TRBD1 (6 bases). This CDR3 is built from 16 residues. Per the germline V gene, CDR1 is MNHEY and CDR2 is SVGAGI. Trimming pared 0 bases from V and 2 bases from J, leaving 13 bases between. The CDR3 DNA is TGTGCCAGCAGTTACTCGCCAGGACAGATACAAGAGACCCAGTACTTC. This sequence encodes CASSYSPGQIQETQYF.

This chain links TRBV18 with TRBJ2-5; D unresolved. The germline gives CDR1 KGHSH, CDR2 LQKENI. CDR3 length equals 11 residues. With 2 bases removed from V and 13 bases from J, the gap between germline ends came to 11 bases. The CDR3 here is CASSPTVTRYF. As DNA, the CDR3 is TGTGCCAGCTCACCAACTGTAACGCGGTACTTC.

The chain uses TRBV3-1 (or the pseudogene TRBV3-2) and TRBJ1-5; D unresolved. Trimming stripped 0 bases from V and 3 bases from J, with 9 bases between. This CDR3 has 15 residues. CDR1 and CDR2 from the germline V gene are LGHDT and YNNKEL (reference sequence). CDR3 amino acids: CASSQDAGLNQPQHF. The CDR3 DNA reads TGTGCCAGCAGCCAAGACGCAGGACTCAATCAGCCCCAGCATTTT.

This chain uses TRBV3-1 (or the pseudogene TRBV3-2) with TRBJ2-3; D unresolved. V lost 1 base, J lost 5 bases, and 4 bases lay in between. The CDR3 covers 12 residues. In germline, CDR1 is LGHDT, CDR2 YNNKEL (reference sequence). CDR3 nucleotides: TGTGCCAGCAGCCAAGTTATAGATACGCAGTATTTT. Translated: CASSQVIDTQYF.

This chain links TRBV11-3 with TRBJ2-2, with 8 bases fitting TRBD2. V gave up 4 bases and J gave up 0 bases; unmatched junction bases: 13. This CDR3 is 19 amino acids long. Per germline, CDR1 SGHNT and CDR2 YENEEA. CDR3: CASSSTSGRGGPNTGELFF. The CDR3 DNA reads TGTGCCAGCAGCTCTACTAGCGGTAGAGGCGGACCGAACACCGGGGAGCTGTTTTTT.

This chain links TRBV5-7 with TRBJ1-1; TRBD1 is a possible D gene (6 bases). TRBV5-7 belongs to the ORF category, with a function that is uncertain. The CDR3 is made up of 14 amino acids. V was clipped by 7 bases and J by 1 base, with 14 bases between them. In nucleotides, the CDR3 is TGTGCCAGCTCTACAGGGCCGGCGAACACTGAAGCTTTCTTT. Its translation: CASSTGPANTEAFF.

The chain couples TRBV21-1 to TRBJ2-1; TRBD2, as called in the table, went unchecked against the DNA. TRBV21-1 is a documented pseudogene. This CDR3 contains 20 residues. In DNA form, the CDR3 reads TGTGCCAGCAGCAAATTAATTAGGACTAGCGGGCGTCCCGGGTACAATGAGCAGTTCTTC. Protein sequence: CASSKLIRTSGRPGYNEQFF.

The chain has TRBV5-8 and TRBJ1-6; TRBD1 matches 11 bases. This CDR3 is 19 amino acids long. V lost 4 bases, J lost 2 bases, and 11 bases stayed unmatched. Germline CDR1 is SGHTS and CDR2 is YDEGEE. The CDR3 reads CASSPGTGGARAYNSPLHF. DNA for the CDR3: TGTGCCAGCAGCCCTGGGACAGGGGGGGCCCGGGCCTATAATTCACCCCTCCACTTT.

As DNA, the CDR3 is TGTGCCAGCAGCCAAGACAACCCAAGATCCCACAGGGGGCTGTACGATTATACGCAGTATTTT. Protein: CASSQDNPRSHRGLYDYTQYF. The rearrangement joins TRBV14 to TRBJ2-3; the match to TRBD1 covers 9 bases. The CDR3 has 21 amino acids. Trimming cost V 0 bases and J 7 bases; bases outside gene matches: 23. The germline V gene encodes CDR1 SGHDN and CDR2 FVKESK.

V is TRBV2 and J is TRBJ2-2; 9 bases fit TRBD1. J gave up 5 bases and V 6 bases, and 7 bases lay outside the gene matches. Germline loops: CDR1 SNHLY, CDR2 FYNNEI. CDR3 length: 15 residues. As DNA, the CDR3 is TGTGCCAGCAGGGGACAGGGCCTAGCGACCGGGGAGCTGTTTTTT. Its protein product is CASRGQGLATGELFF.

The V gene is TRBV6-2 or TRBV6-3, the J gene TRBJ1-2; D perhaps matches TRBD1 (5 bases). V lost 6 bases, J lost 4 bases, and 12 bases lay in between. The CDR3 sequence is 13 residues long. Germline values: CDR1 MNHEY, CDR2 SVGEGT. DNA of the CDR3: TGTGCCAGCAGCCTAAGGGGCAGCTATGGCTACACCTTC. Protein: CASSLRGSYGYTF.

V is TRBV5-1 and J is TRBJ1-4, with TRBD1 matching over 7 bases. After removal of 4 bases from V and 0 bases from J, the junction contained 18 bases not matched to a gene. Germline CDR1 SGHRS, CDR2 YFSETQ. There are 20 residues in the CDR3. The CDR3, as DNA: TGCGCCAGCAGCCCAAGCAGGGGGAGGAGAGGAGTTGCAACTAATGAAAAACTGTTTTTT. This gives the protein CASSPSRGRRGVATNEKLFF.

V is TRBV23-1 and J is TRBJ1-5, with D possibly being TRBD1 (6 bases). TRBV23-1 is an ORF, with its function uncertain. The V and J ends lost 2 bases and 5 bases respectively, with 10 bases between them. CDR3 length: 14 amino acids. The CDR3 region has the DNA TGCGCCAGCAGTCAAGGACAGAATTATCAGCCCCAGCATTTT. It specifies CASSQGQNYQPQHF.

V is TRBV6-5 and J is TRBJ2-7, with a possible D match to TRBD1 (6 bases). The germline CDR1 and CDR2 sequences are MNHEY and SVGAGI. There are 15 residues in the CDR3. With 6 bases removed from V and 0 bases from J, the gap between germline ends came to 15 bases. The CDR3 sequence: CASSRYPDSSYEQYF. CDR3 nucleotides: TGTGCCAGCAGCCGTTACCCGGACAGCTCCTACGAGCAGTACTTC.

The rearrangement links TRBV18 to TRBJ1-1, with a tentative D call TRBD1 (6 bases). Germline CDR1 reads KGHSH; CDR2 reads LQKENI. This CDR3 comprises 12 residues. V was clipped by 5 bases and J by 11 bases, with 15 bases between them. The CDR3 reads CASSDRQQSAFF. CDR3 DNA sequence: TGTGCCAGCTCAGACAGGCAGCAGTCGGCTTTCTTT.

The rearrangement uses TRBV5-1 and TRBJ1-1; TRBD1 matches at 7 bases. CDR3 length: 17 residues. CDR1 SGHRS and CDR2 YFSETQ come from the germline V gene. V gave up 1 base and J gave up 0 bases; unmatched junction bases: 9. The CDR3 here is CASSLRQGGIMNTEAFF. The CDR3 bases are TGCGCCAGCAGCTTGAGGCAGGGGGGAATCATGAACACTGAAGCTTTCTTT. Based on the CDR3 plus reference TRBV5-1 and TRBJ1-1, the full variable domain is KAGVTQTPRYLIKTRGQQVTLSCSPISGHRSVSWYQQTPGQGLQFLFEYFSETQRNKGNFPGRFSGRQFSNSRSEMNVSTLELGDSALYLCASSLRQGGIMNTEAFFGQGTRLTVV.

The V call is TRBV19, the J call TRBJ2-7; 7 nucleotides line up with TRBD1. The CDR3 sequence is 12 residues long. The germline CDR1 and CDR2 sequences are LNHDA and SQIVND (reference sequence). J gave up 3 bases and V 11 bases, and 7 bases lay outside the gene matches. CDR3 amino acids: CAVRDSFYEQYF. In DNA, the CDR3 is TGTGCCGTCCGGGACAGTTTCTACGAGCAGTACTTC.

The J gene is TRBJ1-1, the V gene TRBV5-1, with a tentative D call TRBD1 (5 bases). V dropped 2 bases and J dropped 2 bases, with 13 bases sitting between them. This CDR3 region has 15 residues. The germline CDR1 and CDR2 sequences are SGHRS and YFSETQ. CDR3 DNA sequence: TGCGCCAGCAGCTTTTCGGCAGGGTCCAACACTGAAGCTTTCTTT. It yields the protein CASSFSAGSNTEAFF.

This clone was seen only once. The genes are TRBV6-5 and TRBJ1-2; 9 nucleotides agree with TRBD1. This CDR3 is built from 13 residues. Trimming removed 6 bases from V and 3 bases from J; junction bases left unmatched: 2. Germline V CDR1 and CDR2: MNHEY, SVGAGI. The CDR3: CASRGTGYYGYTF. Here the CDR3 DNA reads TGTGCCAGCAGGGGGACAGGGTACTATGGCTACACCTTC.

The genes are TRBV13 and TRBJ1-4; 8 nucleotides line up with TRBD1. V shed 5 bases and J 7 bases; nucleotides not matched to a gene: 9. The CDR3 runs to 15 residues. Germline-derived CDR1 and CDR2 are PRHDT and FYEKMQ (reference sequence). The CDR3 DNA follows: TGTGCCAGCAGCGGGGGCCAGGGGGCGCGTGAAAAACTGTTTTTT. This gives the protein CASSGGQGAREKLFF.